The present TCR beta chain was sequenced within a study of siplizumab effects on memory and regulatory T cells (dated by TCRdb to about 2019). About the full investigation: The study looked at the effect of siplizumab, an anti-CD2 antibody, on alloreactive T-cell subsets in allogeneic mixed lymphocyte reactions made from human PBMCs. On the study overall, not on this receptor specifically: No functional confirmation was obtained for the suppressive function of proliferating Tregs from siplizumab cultures. A naive or memory phenotype could not be assigned to roughly 80-95% of proliferating CD4+ or CD8+ clones. Because sequences below about 10^-5 frequency were poorly captured, only a minor fraction of alloreactive clones could be mapped to unstimulated subsets. Of the alloreactive CD4+ clones that could be mapped, the Treg-derived share averaged approximately 67% with siplizumab compared with around 27% in control reactions. The cumulative frequency of alloreactive sequences traceable to unstimulated CD4+ memory T cells was significantly reduced by siplizumab. Compared with memory T cells, unstimulated naive T cells appeared more diverse, and naive cells seemed to make a substantial contribution to the alloresponse.

Sorted unstimulated T cells and proliferating T cells recovered from mixed lymphocyte reactions were subjected to TCRbeta CDR3 sequencing. Fresh whole blood from around 11 HLA-typed healthy donors was used to isolate PBMCs. Unstimulated CD4+ non-regulatory T cells were FACS-sorted to map the origin of alloreactive clones. The CDR3 has 11 amino acids, counting the end cysteine and phenylalanine. This entry keeps only the CDR3 DNA: 33 bases, framed from base 1. The junction shows trimming of 8 bases on V and 4 bases on J, plus 8 bases between the germline ends. CDR1 MNHEY and CDR2 SMNVEV were looked up in the germline V gene (reference sequence). To note about this clone: This clone's antigen is unknown. One base away there is no much larger clone; base qualities are not given. The sample holds other DNA sequences that translate to the same CDR3.

The library was obtained by the immunoSEQ multiplex PCR assay. Each sample had some 96,000 TCR templates assayed by the deep sequencing platform. Genomic DNA extracted from sorted T cells was the material used for TCRbeta CDR3 sequencing. Turning to the authors' computational methods: Clonal analysis of TCRbeta CDR3 data was done in the R programming language. Comparing unstimulated samples against CFSE-low samples taken after the reaction was how alloreactive CD4+ and CD8+ clones were defined. Regulatory or non-regulatory origin of alloreactive CD4+ clones was assigned by matching sequences to the sorted unstimulated Treg and non-Treg repertoires. TCRdb took over this immuneACCESS table, retaining in-frame rearrangements with V and J assigned. Such tables are incomplete; in checked studies, under half of the missing clones stem from an unresolved V gene, and the remainder is unexplained. The D gene and trimming were derived from the DNA, and the V and J assignments and clone size from that table. The sample records around 100,000 clones, approximately 95% of which are singletons. 0.3% of the sample goes to the ten largest clones.

The sequencing sample was made of non-Treg CD4+ T cells sorted from blood. This specimen's cell subset or site label, interpreted: FACS-sorted unstimulated CD4+ non-regulatory T cells. This sequence originates from a human donor in good health. The chain links TRBV27 with TRBJ1-2; the D gene is possibly TRBD1, with 5 bases matching. The CDR3 here reads CASRDSYGYTF. The nucleotide sequence is TGTGCCAGCCGCGACAGCTATGGCTACACCTTC.